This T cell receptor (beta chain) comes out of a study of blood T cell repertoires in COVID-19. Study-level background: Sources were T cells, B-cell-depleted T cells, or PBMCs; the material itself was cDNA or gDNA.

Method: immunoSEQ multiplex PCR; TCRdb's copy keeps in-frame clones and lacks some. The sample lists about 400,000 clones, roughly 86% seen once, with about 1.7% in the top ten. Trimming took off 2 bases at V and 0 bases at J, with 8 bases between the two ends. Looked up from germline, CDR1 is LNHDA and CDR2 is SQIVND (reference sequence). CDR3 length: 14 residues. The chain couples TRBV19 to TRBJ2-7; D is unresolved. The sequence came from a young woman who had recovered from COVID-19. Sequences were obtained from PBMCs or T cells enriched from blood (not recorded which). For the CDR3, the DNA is TGTGCCAGTAGTATACAGGCCAGCTCCTACGAGCAGTACTTC. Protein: CASSIQASSYEQYF.